Listed here is a single T cell receptor beta chain. Methods used by the authors: The authors estimated nucleated cell counts from reference gene primer amplification. Sequencing was performed with immunoSEQ multiplex PCR; in TCRdb, only in-frame clones are kept and a portion is missing. The V and J calls and clone size come from that table; D and trimming were worked out from the DNA. The sample has some 42,000 clones; around nine tenths are singletons. The data originate from a study of blood T cell repertoires in COVID-19. Study as a whole: The samples span acute and convalescent COVID-19 from the United States, Italy and Spain. Nucleic acid was either cDNA or gDNA, and it came from T cells, B-cell-depleted T cells, or PBMCs.

The sample comprised peripheral blood. The clonotype was recovered from a man in his fifties or sixties with active COVID-19.

CDR3 loop: CSVGDTGANVLTF. Here the CDR3 DNA reads TGCAGCGTTGGGGACACCGGGGCCAACGTCCTGACTTTC. The chain is built from TRBV29-1 and TRBJ2-6, with D perhaps matching TRBD1 (6 bases). The CDR3 is made up of 13 amino acids. Germline CDR1 is SQVTM and CDR2 is ANQGSEA. V was trimmed by 4 bases and J by 4 bases, leaving 8 bases between them. The full variable domain, completed using reference TRBV29-1 and TRBJ2-6, is SAVISQKPSRDICQRGTSLTIQCQVDSQVTMMFWYRQQPGQSLTLIATANQGSEATYESGFVIDKFPISRPNLTFSTLTVSNMSPEDSSIYLCSVGDTGANVLTFGAGSRLTVL.